The T cell receptor (beta chain) described here comes from a study of monozygotic twins with inflammatory bowel disease. Study-wide findings and caveats: Support for any single strong IBD-associated signal or clonotype was not found.

Comments on this clonotype: Antigen: not known.

Eight cDNA synthesis reactions were run for every sample. Each of TCRalpha and TCRbeta cDNA went through two nested PCRs, lasting approximately 17 and 9 cycles. Each CDR3 protein gets one entry in TCRdb, which reprocessed the 5' RACE reads and gives no DNA. Its clone listing holds approximately 160,000 distinct CDR3 sequences. Germline V gene lookup returns CDR1 SGHDT and CDR2 YYEEEE. This CDR3 is 14 amino acids long. The chain recombines TRBV5-6 with TRBJ2-7; the TCRdb call, TRBD2, lacks DNA for checking. The sequence derives from a human donor with ulcerative colitis or Crohn's disease, or a healthy co-twin of an affected twin (not recorded which). The sample comprised blood. The CDR3 is CASRRAFAEYEQYF. Full variable domain (missing parts from reference TRBV5-6 and TRBJ2-7): DAGVTQSPTHLIKTRGQQVTLRCSPKSGHDTVSWYQQALGQGPQFIFQYYEEEERQRGNFPDRFSGHQFPNYSSELNVNALLLGDSALYLCASRRAFAEYEQYFGPGTRLTVT.